This section outlines one T cell receptor beta chain sequence together with its context. Its antigen is as yet unknown. One end of the junction does not line up with germline, which may come from a read error. The data derive from a study of cytomegalovirus exposure and HLA in healthy donors. Study observations and caveats: TRBV6-2, TRBV6-3 and some other V segments were excluded as indistinguishable.

The primer mix had 60 Vbeta and 13 Jbeta primers. Clones were sequenced by immunoSEQ multiplex PCR, and TCRdb holds only the in-frame ones, with some missing. The sample contains more than 55,000 clones, 65% to 75% of which appear only once. The CDR3 sequence is 15 residues long. Germline V gives CDR1 ENHRY, CDR2 SYGVKD. The sample was PBMCs. The genes are TRBV10-3 and TRBJ1-1; 9 positions agree with TRBD1. The TCR was taken from a woman aged 55 to 70 in good health and CMV-seropositive. CDR3 sequence (DNA): TGTGCCATCACTGAGCTATCCGGACAGGGGACTGAAGCTTTCTTT. Encoded protein: CAITELSGQGTEAFF.